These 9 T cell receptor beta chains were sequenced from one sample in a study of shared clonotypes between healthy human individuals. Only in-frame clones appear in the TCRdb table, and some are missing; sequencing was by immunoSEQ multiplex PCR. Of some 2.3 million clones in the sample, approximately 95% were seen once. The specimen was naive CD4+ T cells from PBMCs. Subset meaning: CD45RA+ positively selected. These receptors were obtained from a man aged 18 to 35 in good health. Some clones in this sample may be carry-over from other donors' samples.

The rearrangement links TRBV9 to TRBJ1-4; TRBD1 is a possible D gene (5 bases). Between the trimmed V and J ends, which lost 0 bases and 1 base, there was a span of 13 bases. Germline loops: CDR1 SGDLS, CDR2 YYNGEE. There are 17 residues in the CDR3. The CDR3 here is CASSVGGAHGTNEKLFF. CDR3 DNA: TGTGCCAGCAGCGTAGGTGGGGCCCACGGAACTAATGAAAAACTGTTTTTT. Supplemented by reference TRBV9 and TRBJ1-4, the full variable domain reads DSGVTQTPKHLITATGQRVTLRCSPRSGDLSVYWYQQSLDQGLQFLIQYYNGEERAKGNILERFSAQQFPDLHSELNLSSLELGDSALYFCASSVGGAHGTNEKLFFGSGTQLSVL.

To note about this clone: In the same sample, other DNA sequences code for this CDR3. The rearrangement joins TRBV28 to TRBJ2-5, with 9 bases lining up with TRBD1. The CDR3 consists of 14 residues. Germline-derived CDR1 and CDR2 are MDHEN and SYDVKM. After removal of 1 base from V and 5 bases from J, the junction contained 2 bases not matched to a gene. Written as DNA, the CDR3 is TGTGCCAGCAGTTTATACAGGGGGCTGGAGACCCAGTACTTC. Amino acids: CASSLYRGLETQYF.

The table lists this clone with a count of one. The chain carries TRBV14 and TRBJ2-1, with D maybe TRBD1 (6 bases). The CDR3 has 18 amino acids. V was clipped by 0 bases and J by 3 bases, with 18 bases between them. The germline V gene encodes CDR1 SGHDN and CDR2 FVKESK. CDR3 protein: CASSQDSRTDLFYNEQFF. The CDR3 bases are TGTGCCAGCAGCCAAGATTCTAGGACAGACCTTTTCTACAATGAGCAGTTCTTC.

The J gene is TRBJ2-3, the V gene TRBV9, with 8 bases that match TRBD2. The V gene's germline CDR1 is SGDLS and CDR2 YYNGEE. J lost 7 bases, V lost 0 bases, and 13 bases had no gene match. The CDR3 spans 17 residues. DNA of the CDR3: TGTGCCAGCAGCGTAGGGTTAGCGGGGATCCCACGATATACGCAGTATTTT. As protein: CASSVGLAGIPRYTQYF.

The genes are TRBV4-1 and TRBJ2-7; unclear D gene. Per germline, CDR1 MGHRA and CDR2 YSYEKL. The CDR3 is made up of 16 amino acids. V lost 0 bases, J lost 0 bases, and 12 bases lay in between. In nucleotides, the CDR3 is TGCGCCAGCAGCCAAGATGCCACAGCTACCTCCTACGAGCAGTACTTC. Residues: CASSQDATATSYEQYF.

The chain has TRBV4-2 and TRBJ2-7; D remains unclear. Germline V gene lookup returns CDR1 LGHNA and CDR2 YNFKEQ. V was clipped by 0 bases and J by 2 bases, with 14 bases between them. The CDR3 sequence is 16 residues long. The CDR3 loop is CASSQEVRAMPYEQYF. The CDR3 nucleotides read TGTGCCAGCAGCCAAGAGGTCCGGGCCATGCCCTACGAGCAGTACTTC.

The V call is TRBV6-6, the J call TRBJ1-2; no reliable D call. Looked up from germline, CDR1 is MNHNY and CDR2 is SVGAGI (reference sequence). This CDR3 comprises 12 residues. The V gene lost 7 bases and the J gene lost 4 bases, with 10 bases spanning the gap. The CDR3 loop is CASNVAGYGYTF. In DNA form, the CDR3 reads TGTGCCAGCAACGTCGCCGGCTATGGCTACACCTTC.

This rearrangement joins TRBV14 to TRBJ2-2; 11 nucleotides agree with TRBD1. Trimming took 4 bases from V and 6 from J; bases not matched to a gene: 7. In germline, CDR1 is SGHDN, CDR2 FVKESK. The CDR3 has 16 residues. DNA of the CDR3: TGTGCCAGCAGCCCTTCCGGGACAGGGGGGGCCGGGGAGCTGTTTTTT. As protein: CASSPSGTGGAGELFF.

The CDR3 spells CASSFSGSANEQFF. As DNA, the CDR3 is TGCGCCAGCAGCTTTAGCGGTTCCGCCAATGAGCAGTTCTTC. The V and J genes are TRBV5-1 and TRBJ2-1; TRBD2 is a possible D gene (6 bases). The V and J ends lost 2 bases and 6 bases respectively, with 12 bases between them. Germline V CDR1 and CDR2: SGHRS, YFSETQ. CDR3 length: 14 amino acids.